This TCR beta chain originates from a study of shared clonotypes between healthy human individuals. Germline V gene sequence: CDR1 SGHVS, CDR2 FNYEAQ. V was cut by 2 bases and J by 5 bases, with 13 bases left in between. CDR3 size: 14 residues. TCRdb keeps only in-frame clones here, not all; method: immunoSEQ multiplex PCR. The sample gives 1.4 million to 1.5 million clones, about 96% of which show up once; approximately 1.2% is in the top ten. This clonotype was sampled from a man in his thirties or forties in good health. This chain uses TRBV7-6 with TRBJ2-7, with D uncertain. The material sequenced was naive CD4+ T cells sorted from blood. Subset in this sample: CD45RA+ positively selected. DNA for the CDR3: TGTGCCAGCAGCTTACGGCTAGGTGCCCACGAGCAGTACTTC. Translation: CASSLRLGAHEQYF.